These 10 T cell receptor beta chains share one sample of origin, sequenced in a study of molecular identifiers for immune sequencing clone quantification. TCRdb passed the PCR reads through MiXCR, listing each CDR3 protein once. The data hold about 640,000 distinct CDR3 sequences, with about 20% observed a single time. Sequencing was performed on naive CD8+ T cells from blood, with Jurkat cell RNA spiked in. Described subset: FACS-sorted CD8+CD4-CCR7+CD45RA+ naive T cells. Every receptor here comes from a human donor in good health. Some libraries in this study had Jurkat cell RNA spiked in.

The chain recombines TRBV7-9 with TRBJ2-7; TRBD1 matches at 7 bases. V shed 1 base and J 6 bases; nucleotides not matched to a gene: 9. From germline, CDR1 is SEHNR and CDR2 FQNEAQ (reference sequence). The length of the CDR3 is 15 residues. The CDR3 nucleotides are TGTGCCAGCAGCTTAGGTGGCAGGGGGATCGTCGAGCAGTACTTC. This gives the protein CASSLGGRGIVEQYF.

Ten or more counts support this clonotype. The V and J genes are TRBV20-1 and TRBJ2-1; TRBD2 matches 7 bases. The CDR3 extends over 17 amino acids. V shed 1 base, J shed 8 bases, and the junction held 17 bases outside the gene matches. Per germline, CDR1 DFQATT and CDR2 SNEGSKA (reference sequence). CDR3 amino acids: CSARGAFRDYLPHEQFF. The CDR3 DNA is TGCAGTGCTAGAGGTGCCTTCCGGGACTACCTTCCCCATGAGCAGTTCTTC.

This clonotype has more than one count but fewer than ten. The chain couples TRBV9 to TRBJ2-1; D gene ambiguous. This CDR3 contains 17 residues. V was pared by 1 base and J by 0 bases, with 14 bases between. Germline V lookup: CDR1 SGDLS, CDR2 YYNGEE. The CDR3 loop is CASSVSSSRSSYNEQFF. Here the CDR3 DNA reads TGTGCCAGCAGCGTAAGCTCTTCGAGGAGCTCCTACAATGAGCAGTTCTTC. The whole variable domain, remainder taken from reference TRBV9 and TRBJ2-1, is DSGVTQTPKHLITATGQRVTLRCSPRSGDLSVYWYQQSLDQGLQFLIQYYNGEERAKGNILERFSAQQFPDLHSELNLSSLELGDSALYFCASSVSSSRSSYNEQFFGPGTRLTVL.

Comments on this clonotype: A much larger clone differs from this one at a single base, so this may be a read error. The rearrangement joins TRBV9 to TRBJ2-3; D might be TRBD1 or TRBD2, each matching 6 bases. The CDR3 runs 15 residues. The germline V gene encodes CDR1 SGDLS and CDR2 YYNGEE. For the CDR3, the DNA is TGTGCCAGCAGCGTAGAAGGGGGGAGCACAGATGCGCAGTATTTT. Translating it yields CASSVEGGSTDAQYF.

This clonotype has just a few counts. V usage is TRBV20-1 and J usage is TRBJ2-3, with D tentatively TRBD2 (6 bases). Trimming left V 5 bases short and J 4 bases short, with 13 bases between. CDR1 and CDR2 from the germline V gene are DFQATT and SNEGSKA (reference sequence). The CDR3 is 13 amino acids. CDR3: CSAWGEMSDTQYF. CDR3 coding DNA: TGCAGTGCTTGGGGGGAGATGTCAGATACGCAGTATTTT.

This clonotype was detected ten times or more. The rearrangement joins TRBV4-1 to TRBJ2-1; possible D gene TRBD1, 6 bases. Germline V lookup: CDR1 MGHRA, CDR2 YSYEKL. The germline V and J ends were trimmed by 2 bases and 7 bases, with 9 bases remaining between them. This CDR3 comprises 13 residues. The CDR3 here is CASSQNRANEQFF. The CDR3 DNA follows: TGCGCCAGCAGCCAAAACAGGGCAAATGAGCAGTTCTTC.

This clonotype showed up many times. The chain joins TRBV7-9 to TRBJ2-7; 7 nucleotides agree with TRBD1. The V segment lost 8 bases and the J segment 5 bases; nucleotides outside the gene matches: 6. The CDR3 spans 12 residues. Germline V gives CDR1 SEHNR, CDR2 FQNEAQ (reference sequence). CDR3 protein: CASALTGNEQYF. The CDR3 DNA reads TGTGCCAGCGCCCTGACAGGGAACGAGCAGTACTTC.

The chain carries TRBV27 and TRBJ2-6; TRBD1 is a possible D gene (6 bases). The CDR3 length is 18 residues. From germline, CDR1 is MNHEY and CDR2 SMNVEV (reference sequence). Trimming removed 7 bases at V and 0 bases at J, with 19 bases between. CDR3 in amino acids: CASKSRGGEYSGANVLTF. The CDR3 coding sequence is TGTGCCAGCAAAAGCAGGGGCGGCGAGTACTCTGGGGCCAACGTCCTGACTTTC.

A remark on this clonotype: A clone one base away is much larger, so this may be a read error. This chain connects TRBV4-2 to TRBJ2-7; D is ambiguous. CDR1 LGHNA and CDR2 YNFKEQ come from the germline V gene. The CDR3 has 13 residues. CDR3 amino acids: CASSPSVVDEQCF. In nucleotides, the CDR3 is TGTGCCAGCTCCCCCTCGGTTGTGGACGAGCAGTGCTTC.

The CDR3 coding sequence is TGTGCCAGCAGCGGGAACTTAGGGCCCCCCTACAATGAGCAGTTCTTC. Its protein product is CASSGNLGPPYNEQFF. The J gene is TRBJ2-1, the V gene TRBV6-1; D possibly corresponds to TRBD2 (5 bases). The V end lost 6 bases, the J end lost 2 bases, and 17 bases lay between the germline ends. This CDR3 has 16 amino acids. Germline V gene lookup returns CDR1 MNHNS and CDR2 SASEGT.